These T cell receptor beta chains were read from a single sample in a study of shared clonotypes between healthy human individuals. TCRdb's table, derived via immunoSEQ multiplex PCR, lists solely in-frame clones and lacks some. Of about 530,000 clones listed, 95% to 97% are singletons. Sequencing was done on a sample of naive CD4+ T cells sorted from blood. The receptors shown here come from a woman aged 25 to 39 in good health. Each CDR3 is given with its conserved first and last residue. A D gene is named only where the DNA matches it firmly.

J,V,D,CDR3
TRBJ2-2,TRBV11-2,TRBD2,CASSFSGILHTGELFF
TRBJ2-2,TRBV5-1,-,CASSYTNTGELFF
TRBJ1-3,TRBV5-1,-,CASSHGQPVSGNTIYF
TRBJ2-7,TRBV28,TRBD2,CASSHRKRGHYEQYF
TRBJ2-3,TRBV11-2,TRBD2,CASSGGWTSGTFTDTQYF
TRBJ2-7,TRBV20-1,-,CSARVGYEQYF
-,TRBV6-5,-,CASSRDQSYEQYF
TRBJ2-1,TRBV19,-,CASSPGPGPPNEQFF
TRBJ2-7,TRBV2,-,CASSRQVEGYEQYF
TRBJ2-1,TRBV11-3,-,CASSLDPSSYNEQFF
TRBJ2-1,TRBV29-1,-,CSVRGRGDSYNEQFF